This TCR beta chain is drawn from a study of T cells in Graves' hyperthyroidism and ophthalmopathy. TCR beta CDR3 regions were amplified from RNA. Primed by the HTBI set, a first-round RT-PCR was run on the TCR CDR3. Via MiXCR, TCRdb re-called the multiplex PCR reads, giving one row per CDR3 protein. The top ten hold around 8% of the sample, which has roughly 750,000 distinct CDR3 sequences, over 15% seen once. The V segment lost 3 bases and the J segment 12 bases; nucleotides outside the gene matches: 11. This CDR3 contains 15 residues. In germline, CDR1 is MRHNA, CDR2 SNTAGT. The material sequenced was blood. The chain is built from TRBV6-4 and TRBJ2-1, with 10 nucleotides matching TRBD2. This receptor was taken from a man younger than 30 with Graves' hyperthyroidism. CDR3 amino acids: CASSEMASGGKGQFF. In nucleotides, the CDR3 is TGTGCCAGCAGTGAGATGGCTAGCGGGGGAAAAGGGCAGTTCTTC.